This TCR beta chain was retrieved from a study of molecular identifiers for immune sequencing clone quantification listed by TCRdb under 2018. Turning to the overall study: For a replicate experiment, the RNA from either 20,000 or 100,000 naive CD8 T cells was divided into five aliquots, and four of those aliquots went on to sequencing. The study was a methods study using CD8 T cells to benchmark molecular-identifier clustering-based TCR repertoire sequencing (MIDCIRS) and TCR RNA copy counting. On the study overall, not on this receptor specifically: Highly expanded clone sizes could be underestimated because identical TCR molecules may share a barcode. Modeling gave about 3.3 recovered TCR RNA copies per cell versus around 9.9 by digital PCR, implying approximately 32% capture efficiency. Clones above 20 RNA copies held over 99% of molecules in CMV-specific effector cells but under 1% in naive cells. When barcode sub-clustering was not used, chimeric consensus sequences inflated TCR diversity, with chimeras reaching as high as 47%. A single cell's worth of spiked-in Jurkat TCR RNA was reported detectable even among 850,000 to 1,000,000 naive CD8 T cells.

The junction shows trimming of 1 base on V and 5 bases on J, plus 4 bases between the germline ends. The germline V gene (reference sequence) specifies LGHDT as CDR1 and YNNKEL as CDR2. The CDR3 spans 12 residues, from the cysteine through the phenylalanine. Only the CDR3 part of the read is kept: 36 bases, read in frame from the first base. This clonotype is medium-sized (0.01 to 0.1%) in its sample. Its binding antigen is unknown. The record has no base qualities; no much larger clone is one base away. The library was made by PCR. For sequencing, an Illumina MiSeq was employed. The Qiagen AllPrep DNA/RNA kit was used to purify total RNA. Reads from multiple sequencing runs of the same library were pooled before analysis. The source study handled its data this way. Reads were retained only if their TCR constant sequence matched exactly, and those retained reads were trimmed to 150 nt and grouped according to their 12-nt molecular barcodes. Reads in each barcode group were sub-clustered using a 15% Levenshtein threshold, and a quality-weighted consensus sequence was built for each RNA molecule. Non-functional sequences were excluded, and lower-count sequences lying one edit away from another sequence were also excluded. Based on fitting two negative binomial distributions, any barcode sub-cluster with under 20% of the maximum read count was discarded. Using fastp at Q25 and MiXCR, TCRdb reprocessed the public reads and kept productive beta chains. When rows share a CDR3 protein, they turn into one entry using the most common DNA and genes. TCRdb's processing, not the authors' own work, is the source of the V and J calls. The sample table contains about 19,000 distinct CDR3 sequences; only one count was recorded for about a fifth of them. About 6.4% of the sample lies in the top ten.

Naive CD8 T cells, defined as CD8+CD4-CCR7+CD45RA+, were FACS-sorted into RLT Plus buffer on a BD FACSAria II. For a sensitivity comparison, a portion of naive CD8 T cell RNA was divided equally between MIDCIRS and a Smart-seq2-style 5'RACE protocol. Enrichment of CD8 T cells was performed with RosetteSep CD8+ T Cell Enrichment Cocktail and Ficoll-Paque, after which ACK red cell lysis was carried out. This chain joins TRBV3-1 to TRBJ2-3, with no confidently assigned D gene. The clonotype comes from a human donor in good health. Some libraries in this study had Jurkat cell RNA spiked in. The sample consisted of naive CD8+ T cells from blood, with Jurkat cell RNA spiked in. What the cell subset or site label conveys for this sample: FACS-sorted CD8+CD4-CCR7+CD45RA+ naive T cells. The CDR3 reads CASSQGGDTQYF. The nucleotides read TGTGCCAGCAGCCAAGGGGGAGATACGCAGTATTTT.